These 32 T cell receptor beta chains originate from one sample sequenced in a study of T-cell memory formation after mild COVID-19. One entry per CDR3 protein results from TCRdb running MiXCR on the 5' RACE reads. The table has about 390,000 distinct CDR3 sequences, roughly 20% seen once. The specimen sequenced was PBMCs or a T cell subset sorted from them (not recorded which). All receptors derive from an adult woman who had mild COVID-19 (a few samples of this study predate the infection). Cell type and time point are not known.

This clonotype was found a few times. The rearrangement joins TRBV7-9 to TRBJ1-3; the match to TRBD1 covers 7 bases. There are 15 residues in the CDR3. Unmatched junction bases numbered 8, after V lost 4 bases and J lost 5 bases. The V gene's germline CDR1 is SEHNR and CDR2 FQNEAQ (reference sequence). The CDR3: CASSSGAGGRNTIYF. In DNA form, the CDR3 reads TGTGCCAGCAGCTCCGGCGCAGGGGGGAGAAACACCATATATTTT.

This clonotype was detected only a few times. This chain links TRBV29-1 with TRBJ2-7, with D uncertain. Per germline, CDR1 SQVTM and CDR2 ANQGSEA. The CDR3 runs to 12 residues. The ends were cut back, 5 bases at V and 1 base at J, with 9 bases in the middle. CDR3 amino acids: CSVLQPSYEQYF. The CDR3 region has the DNA TGCAGCGTTCTACAGCCATCCTACGAGCAGTACTTC.

The rearrangement links TRBV19 to TRBJ2-4; 11 nucleotides align to TRBD2. The CDR3 is 16 amino acids. Germline loops: CDR1 LNHDA, CDR2 SQIVND (reference sequence). V was pared by 5 bases and J by 4 bases, with 7 bases of the junction left unmatched. CDR3 bases: TGTGCCAGTAGTGAACTAGCGGGAGTTGGTAAAAACATTCAGTACTTC. Encoded protein: CASSELAGVGKNIQYF.

Here the CDR3 reads CSVEGGGSGNTIYF. The CDR3, as DNA: TGCAGCGTTGAAGGGGGGGGCTCTGGAAACACCATATATTTT. The chain joins TRBV29-1 to TRBJ1-3; tentatively, D is TRBD1 (5 bases). Germline CDR1 reads SQVTM; CDR2 reads ANQGSEA. The V gene lost 1 base and the J gene lost 0 bases, with 7 bases spanning the gap. This CDR3 comprises 14 residues.

The J gene is TRBJ2-7, the V gene TRBV29-1; 7 bases are shared with TRBD2. V shed 1 base, J shed 2 bases, and the junction held 11 bases outside the gene matches. The CDR3 is 16 residues long. Germline V CDR1 and CDR2: SQVTM, ANQGSEA. CDR3 amino acids: CSVEGQLGLKTYEQYF. Here the CDR3 DNA reads TGCAGCGTTGAAGGTCAGTTGGGACTAAAAACCTACGAGCAGTACTTC.

This clonotype was picked up a small number of times. The rearrangement uses TRBV12-3 or TRBV12-4 and TRBJ1-2; D gene uncertain. This CDR3 is 14 amino acids long. The V and J ends lost 6 bases and 3 bases respectively, with 14 bases between them. The CDR3 coding sequence is TGTGCCAGCAGCCCCCCCGGGTTTTACTATGGCTACACCTTC. Translated, it gives CASSPPGFYYGYTF.

The chain has TRBV19 and TRBJ2-1, with 8 bases fitting TRBD2. The CDR3 length is 14 residues. Germline-derived CDR1 and CDR2 are LNHDA and SQIVND (reference sequence). V shed 3 bases and J 7 bases; nucleotides not matched to a gene: 5. CDR3 amino acids: CASSIRGGLNEQFF. DNA for the CDR3: TGTGCCAGTAGTATCCGGGGGGGCCTAAATGAGCAGTTCTTC.

Only a few counts were recorded for this clonotype. This sequence joins TRBV5-1 and TRBJ1-5; D remains unclear. CDR1 SGHRS and CDR2 YFSETQ come from the germline V gene. The V end lost 4 bases, the J end lost 4 bases, and 12 bases lay between the germline ends. The CDR3 length is 14 residues. The CDR3 loop is CASSLGSGNQPQHF. The CDR3 DNA is TGCGCCAGCAGCCTGGGTTCGGGTAATCAGCCCCAGCATTTT.

This clonotype was seen repeatedly, ten times or more. V gene TRBV11-2 combines with J gene TRBJ2-5; perhaps D is TRBD1 or TRBD2 (5 bases each). Trimming shortened V by 1 base and J by 1 base, and 10 bases separated the two germline ends. Germline CDR1 SGHAT, CDR2 FQNNGV. This CDR3 comprises 15 residues. The CDR3 protein is CASSLVPGTQETQYF. CDR3 coding DNA: TGTGCCAGCAGCTTAGTCCCTGGGACCCAAGAGACCCAGTACTTC.

This clonotype was observed a few times. V and J are TRBV5-1 and TRBJ1-1, with TRBD1 matching over 12 bases. Germline-derived CDR1 and CDR2 are SGHRS and YFSETQ. The CDR3 runs 17 residues. V was clipped by 6 bases and J by 3 bases; unmatched bases: 12. The CDR3 region is CASTPGTGGISDTEAFF. The CDR3, as DNA: TGCGCCAGCACCCCCGGGACAGGGGGCATTTCGGACACTGAAGCTTTCTTT.

The chain has TRBV5-1 and TRBJ2-5; D gene uncertain. The ends were cut back, 5 bases at V and 11 bases at J, with 13 bases in the middle. The length of the CDR3 is 11 residues. CDR1 and CDR2 from the germline V gene are SGHRS and YFSETQ. In nucleotides, the CDR3 is TGCGCCAGCAGGTCCGGGCCCTATCAGTACTTC. Translation: CASRSGPYQYF.

There are a few counts of this clonotype. The chain carries TRBV7-2 and TRBJ2-1; possibly TRBD2 for D (6 bases). The germline V and J ends were trimmed by 2 bases and 7 bases, with 9 bases remaining between them. This CDR3 has 13 amino acids. Germline loops: CDR1 SGHTA, CDR2 FQGNSA. CDR3 DNA sequence: TGTGCCAGCAGCTTATTGGGACTTAATGAGCAGTTCTTC. Encoded protein: CASSLLGLNEQFF.

CDR3 protein: CSGGGRFVYEQFF. The CDR3 nucleotides are TGCAGCGGGGGTGGGAGATTTGTCTATGAGCAGTTCTTC. The chain links TRBV29-1 to TRBJ2-1; TRBD2 might be the D (5 bases). Per germline, CDR1 SQVTM and CDR2 ANQGSEA. Trimming removed 7 bases from V and 8 bases from J, with 18 bases in between. The CDR3 is 13 amino acids.

Only a few counts were recorded for this clonotype. V usage is TRBV10-3 and J usage is TRBJ2-1; TRBD2 matches 7 bases. The junction had 9 bases not matched to a gene; V was cut back by 6 bases and J by 10 bases. The CDR3 runs 13 residues. Germline CDR1 ENHRY, CDR2 SYGVKD. This CDR3 is CAIRGGEGDEQFF. The CDR3 coding sequence is TGTGCCATCAGGGGAGGGGAGGGCGACGAGCAGTTCTTC.

The V and J genes are TRBV12-3 or TRBV12-4 and TRBJ2-2; TRBD2 matches 9 bases. V lost 5 bases, J lost 0 bases, and 7 bases stayed unmatched. The CDR3 loop spans 17 amino acids. CDR3 residues: CASSPSSGVANTGELFF. The CDR3 region has the DNA TGTGCCAGCAGTCCATCTAGCGGGGTGGCGAACACCGGGGAGCTGTTTTTT.

The chain links TRBV5-1 to TRBJ2-5; D gene unclear. Germline CDR1 is SGHRS and CDR2 is YFSETQ. CDR3 length equals 13 residues. V was shortened by 4 bases and J by 5 bases, with 12 bases between the two germline ends. The CDR3: CASSLRDGETQYF. CDR3 nucleotide sequence: TGCGCCAGCAGCCTCCGTGATGGGGAGACCCAGTACTTC.

This clonotype has more than one count but fewer than ten. The rearrangement links TRBV7-6 to TRBJ2-7, with D possibly being TRBD1 or TRBD2 (5 bases each). Trimming stripped 2 bases from V and 6 bases from J, with 14 bases between. There are 14 residues in the CDR3. Germline loops: CDR1 SGHVS, CDR2 FNYEAQ. CDR3 bases: TGTGCCAGCAGCTTATACCGGGGAGACAGCGAGCAGTACTTC. Protein: CASSLYRGDSEQYF.

The rearrangement joins TRBV6-5 to TRBJ2-1; tentative D call: TRBD2 (5 bases). This CDR3 has 14 amino acids. Germline loops: CDR1 MNHEY, CDR2 SVGAGI. The V end was cut by 4 bases, the J end by 3 bases, with 10 bases between. The CDR3: CASSSRGFYNEQFF. CDR3 in DNA: TGTGCCAGCAGTTCCCGGGGATTCTACAATGAGCAGTTCTTC.

The gene calls are TRBV12-3 or TRBV12-4 and TRBJ1-2; D is uncertain. This CDR3 is built from 14 residues. Between the trimmed V and J ends, which lost 1 base and 7 bases, there was a span of 13 bases. CDR3 nucleotides: TGTGCCAGCAGTTTAGGTCCGGCGGAGGGTGGCTACACCTTC. Its translation is CASSLGPAEGGYTF.

This clonotype has only a few counts. The chain is built from TRBV5-1 and TRBJ2-7; 8 bases map to TRBD1. V dropped 3 bases and J dropped 0; count of bases not matched to a gene: 8. Looked up from germline, CDR1 is SGHRS and CDR2 is YFSETQ. The CDR3 extends over 16 amino acids. The CDR3 sequence: CASSSLPGQASYEQYF. In nucleotides, the CDR3 is TGCGCCAGCAGCTCCCTTCCGGGACAGGCCTCCTACGAGCAGTACTTC.

This clonotype was seen a handful of times. The rearrangement links TRBV10-3 to TRBJ2-7; 9 bases are a match to TRBD1. The CDR3 runs 15 residues. Looked up from germline, CDR1 is ENHRY and CDR2 is SYGVKD. V lost 2 bases, J lost 5 bases, and 7 bases stayed unmatched. The CDR3 region has the DNA TGTGCCATCAGTGAGCCGGGACAGGGTCGAAACGAGCAGTACTTC. Translated, it gives CAISEPGQGRNEQYF.

The CDR3 here is CASSLGGSKRNTEAFF. The CDR3 region has the DNA TGTGCCAGCAGCTTGGGTGGTAGTAAACGGAACACTGAAGCTTTCTTT. The chain links TRBV7-9 to TRBJ1-1, with unresolved D. The CDR3 is 16 residues long. V was cut by 3 bases and J by 1 base, with 15 bases left in between. Germline CDR1 SEHNR, CDR2 FQNEAQ (reference sequence). The variable domain in full, completed from reference TRBV7-9 and TRBJ1-1, reads DTGVSQNPRHKITKRGQNVTFRCDPISEHNRLYWYRQTLGQGPEFLTYFQNEAQLEKSRLLSDRFSAERPKGSFSTLEIQRTEQGDSAMYLCASSLGGSKRNTEAFFGQGTRLTVV.

The chain combines TRBV27 with TRBJ2-7, with 7 bases that match TRBD1. Looked up from germline, CDR1 is MNHEY and CDR2 is SMNVEV (reference sequence). The CDR3 has 14 residues. V lost 4 bases and J lost 5; bases outside the gene matches: 8. In DNA, the CDR3 is TGTGCCAGCAGTTCCCCCACAGGGGACAACGAGCAGTACTTC. This sequence encodes CASSSPTGDNEQYF.

This clonotype showed up just a few times. The chain is built from TRBV5-1 and TRBJ2-1; D gene ambiguous. V shed 4 bases and J shed 0 bases, with 11 bases lying between them. The germline CDR1 and CDR2 sequences are SGHRS and YFSETQ. The CDR3 has 15 amino acids. CDR3 amino acids: CASSAAMTSYNEQFF. The DNA for the CDR3 is TGCGCCAGCAGCGCGGCGATGACCTCCTACAATGAGCAGTTCTTC.

The CDR3 nucleotides read TGTGCCAGCAGTTTCTCCGTTGGCCCGACCAAAAGAGATACGCAGTATTTT. Translating it yields CASSFSVGPTKRDTQYF. The rearrangement uses TRBV12-3 or TRBV12-4 and TRBJ2-3; D gene uncertain. The CDR3 is 17 residues long. With 3 bases removed from V and 5 bases from J, the gap between germline ends came to 21 bases.

V is TRBV5-1 and J is TRBJ2-7, with TRBD2 matching over 9 bases. The length of the CDR3 is 15 residues. Looked up from germline, CDR1 is SGHRS and CDR2 is YFSETQ. V lost 6 bases, J lost 2 bases, and 9 bases stayed unmatched. The CDR3: CASTTQRGATYEQYF. The CDR3 nucleotides are TGCGCCAGCACCACCCAGCGGGGGGCTACCTACGAGCAGTACTTC.

The chain recombines TRBV11-3 with TRBJ1-2; weak D call: TRBD1 (5 bases). The CDR3 is 13 residues long. V dropped 6 bases and J dropped 4 bases, with 12 bases sitting between them. Germline V gene data show CDR1 as SGHNT and CDR2 as YENEEA. CDR3 DNA: TGTGCCAGCAGTTCGAACGGGGCCTATGGCTACACCTTC. Translating gives CASSSNGAYGYTF.

The CDR3: CASSEATQNEQYF. CDR3 DNA sequence: TGTGCCAGCAGTGAAGCGACCCAAAACGAGCAGTACTTC. The V gene is TRBV6-1, the J gene TRBJ2-7; the D is unclear. V lost 0 bases and J lost 5, with 8 bases in between. Germline lookup yields CDR1 MNHNS and CDR2 SASEGT. The CDR3 sequence is 13 residues long.

The gene calls are TRBV5-5 and TRBJ2-3, with 10 bases identical to TRBD1. Per the germline V gene, CDR1 is SGHKS and CDR2 is YYEKEE (reference sequence). V shed 0 bases and J 11 bases; nucleotides not matched to a gene: 12. The CDR3 runs 16 residues. The CDR3 DNA reads as TGTGCCAGCAGCTTGGTGACAGGGGGCGCGATGGTGCTGCAGTATTTT. Protein: CASSLVTGGAMVLQYF.

This clonotype occurred once. This may stem from a read error, because a much larger clone lies one nucleotide away. Since no conserved phenylalanine or tryptophan closes the CDR3, a read error is the likely cause. The chain employs TRBV9 and TRBJ2-1, with D tentatively TRBD1 (7 bases). Germline CDR1 reads SGDLS; CDR2 reads YYNGEE. V lost 0 bases and J lost 3, with 22 bases in between. CDR3 length: 19 residues. The CDR3 bases are TGTGCCAGCAGCGTAGCAGGGGGTGGTAGCGGTGAACTCTACAATGAGCAGTTCTCC. Its translation: CASSVAGGGSGELYNEQFS.

V and J are TRBV3-1 and TRBJ2-7; TRBD1 might be the D (5 bases). Germline CDR1 LGHDT, CDR2 YNNKEL (reference sequence). The CDR3 length is 16 residues. The V end lost 4 bases, the J end lost 2 bases, and 18 bases lay between the germline ends. The DNA for the CDR3 is TGTGCCAGCAGCCGCACGGACCTAGGGGCAGCCTACGAGCAGTACTTC. Translating it yields CASSRTDLGAAYEQYF.

This rearrangement joins TRBV5-1 to TRBJ2-1; 9 bases match TRBD1. In germline, CDR1 is SGHRS, CDR2 YFSETQ. With 1 base clipped from V and 2 bases from J, the junction kept 7 bases outside the gene matches. The CDR3 runs 17 residues. CDR3 in DNA: TGCGCCAGCAGCTTGCCCCGACAGGGGGTTACCTACAATGAGCAGTTCTTC. It specifies CASSLPRQGVTYNEQFF.